Below are 18 T cell receptor beta chains sequenced from a single sample in a study of T cell clonotyping in hematopoietic cell transplantation. The protocol was immunoSEQ multiplex PCR, while the TCRdb copy is restricted to in-frame clones and leaves out a portion. The data contain 7,000 to 8,500 clones, 88% of them singletons. This specimen was PBMCs, taken 100 days after allogeneic stem cell transplant. These receptors came from a young adult male patient who had an allogeneic stem cell transplant from a related donor, so the T cells may come from the graft donor. Some clones in this sample may be carry-over from other donors' samples.

The chain carries TRBV21-1 and TRBJ2-2; no check of the table's D call, TRBD2, against the DNA was made. TRBV21-1 corresponds to a pseudogene. This CDR3 has 16 residues. CDR3 residues: CASSNLSLDGTGELFF. The CDR3 DNA follows: TGTGCCAGCAGCAATCTCTCACTAGATGGCACCGGGGAGCTGTTTTTT.

The J gene is TRBJ1-1, the V gene TRBV27; 7 nucleotides align to TRBD1. After removal of 5 bases from V and 5 bases from J, the junction contained 8 bases not matched to a gene. The CDR3 extends over 14 amino acids. The V gene's germline CDR1 is MNHEY and CDR2 SMNVEV (reference sequence). This chain's CDR3 is CASSANRGRTEAFF. CDR3 nucleotide sequence: TGTGCCAGCAGTGCCAACAGGGGAAGGACTGAAGCTTTCTTT.

The chain links TRBV4-3 to TRBJ2-6; 7 bases are a match to TRBD2. CDR1 is LGHNA, CDR2 YSLEER, per germline. With V trimmed by 1 base and J by 1 base, 1 base remained unmatched. The length of the CDR3 is 16 residues. Here the CDR3 reads CASSQGGGSGANVLTF. The CDR3 nucleotides read TGCGCCAGCAGCCAAGGGGGGGGTTCTGGGGCCAACGTCCTGACTTTC.

The chain uses TRBV7-9 and TRBJ2-5; tentative D call: TRBD2 (5 bases). V was shortened by 1 base and J by 5 bases, with 14 bases between the two germline ends. The CDR3 consists of 15 residues. The germline V gene encodes CDR1 SEHNR and CDR2 FQNEAQ (reference sequence). The DNA of the CDR3 is TGTGCCAGCAGCTTAGGGAGGACGGCGGTCGAGACCCAGTACTTC. Translating it yields CASSLGRTAVETQYF.

This clone occurred once. The genes are TRBV4-2 and TRBJ2-3; 10 nucleotides agree with TRBD2. V lost 6 bases and J lost 0; bases outside the gene matches: 3. Germline CDR1 and CDR2: LGHNA and YNFKEQ. This CDR3 contains 15 residues. The DNA of the CDR3 is TGTGCCAGCAGACGTAGCGGGGGGAGCACAGATACGCAGTATTTT. It encodes CASRRSGGSTDTQYF.

This clone showed up just a few times. V and J are TRBV29-1 and TRBJ2-3; TRBD1 might be the D (8 bases). Germline assignment: CDR1 SQVTM and CDR2 ANQGSEA. This CDR3 is built from 13 residues. CDR3 coding DNA: TGCTCGGACAGGGAGGGGGGCACAGATACGCAGTATTTT. This translates into CSDREGGTDTQYF.

This clone was counted only a few times. This chain joins TRBV7-2 and TRBJ2-1; no definite D call. CDR1 and CDR2 from the germline V gene are SGHTA and FQGNSA. The CDR3 is made up of 13 amino acids. Trimming pared 5 bases from V and 10 bases from J, leaving 15 bases between. The CDR3 reads CASSPELGMEQFF. CDR3 bases: TGTGCCAGCAGCCCGGAACTTGGGATGGAGCAGTTCTTC.

The table lists this clone with a count of one. The chain joins TRBV7-3 to TRBJ2-5; 8 nucleotides match TRBD2. The V and J ends lost 10 bases and 4 bases, in that order; junction bases with no gene match: 8. Germline V gene sequence: CDR1 SGHTA, CDR2 FQGTGA. The length of the CDR3 is 13 residues. The CDR3 coding sequence is TGTGCCACCCAAGCGGGAGTGGCAGAGACCCAGTACTTC. Protein product: CATQAGVAETQYF.

The V gene is TRBV28, the J gene TRBJ1-2; D is ambiguous. From germline, CDR1 is MDHEN and CDR2 SYDVKM. V lost 3 bases and J 4 bases, leaving 12 bases between the germline ends. The CDR3 has 14 residues. CDR3 loop: CASSLIDPGYGYTF. The CDR3 nucleotides read TGTGCCAGCAGTTTGATCGATCCGGGCTATGGCTACACCTTC.

The V and J genes are TRBV5-1 and TRBJ2-1, with D perhaps given as TRBD1 or TRBD2 (5 bases each). CDR1 and CDR2 from the germline V gene are SGHRS and YFSETQ. V was clipped by 7 bases and J by 0 bases, with 26 bases between them. The CDR3 extends over 19 amino acids. The CDR3 here is CASCPSGRDVRSSYNEQFF. CDR3 nucleotides: TGCGCCAGCTGCCCCTCGGGCCGGGACGTACGAAGCTCCTACAATGAGCAGTTCTTC.

This chain joins TRBV7-9 and TRBJ1-3; tentative D call: TRBD1 (6 bases). Germline V gene data show CDR1 as SEHNR and CDR2 as FQNEAQ (reference sequence). V was shortened by 5 bases and J by 1 base, with 12 bases between the two germline ends. CDR3 length: 15 amino acids. DNA of the CDR3: TGTGCCAGCAGCCCCTGGACAGTTTCTGGAAACACCATATATTTT. Amino acid sequence: CASSPWTVSGNTIYF. Combining the CDR3 with reference TRBV7-9 and TRBJ1-3 gives the whole variable domain DTGVSQNPRHKITKRGQNVTFRCDPISEHNRLYWYRQTLGQGPEFLTYFQNEAQLEKSRLLSDRFSAERPKGSFSTLEIQRTEQGDSAMYLCASSPWTVSGNTIYFGEGSWLTVV.

The V gene is TRBV5-6, the J gene TRBJ1-4, with D perhaps matching TRBD1 (5 bases). The V end lost 4 bases, the J end lost 7 bases, and 14 bases lay between the germline ends. The CDR3 is 14 residues long. Germline V gene sequence: CDR1 SGHDT, CDR2 YYEEEE. This chain's CDR3 is CASSGAWAGEKLFF. The CDR3 nucleotides are TGTGCCAGCAGCGGGGCGTGGGCCGGTGAAAAACTGTTTTTT. The whole variable domain, remainder taken from reference TRBV5-6 and TRBJ1-4, is DAGVTQSPTHLIKTRGQQVTLRCSPKSGHDTVSWYQQALGQGPQFIFQYYEEEERQRGNFPDRFSGHQFPNYSSELNVNALLLGDSALYLCASSGAWAGEKLFFGSGTQLSVL.

The chain uses TRBV6-6 and TRBJ2-2, with TRBD1 identical over 9 bases. The length of the CDR3 is 15 residues. V dropped 7 bases and J dropped 3; count of bases not matched to a gene: 6. The germline gives CDR1 MNHNY, CDR2 SVGAGI (reference sequence). CDR3 nucleotide sequence: TGTGCCAGCAAAGGGACAGGGTTATACACCGGGGAGCTGTTTTTT. Protein product: CASKGTGLYTGELFF.

The chain couples TRBV6-6 to TRBJ1-1, with D possibly matching TRBD1 (6 bases). Per germline, CDR1 MNHNY and CDR2 SVGAGI (reference sequence). The CDR3 totals 14 residues. V was cut by 2 bases and J by 1 base, with 8 bases left in between. DNA for the CDR3: TGTGCCAGCAGTTACCAGGGACAGAACACTGAAGCTTTCTTT. This sequence encodes CASSYQGQNTEAFF.

In nucleotides, the CDR3 is TGCGCCAGCAGTCAAAACCGGGACGTCCAAGAGACCCAGTACTTC. Translating it yields CASSQNRDVQETQYF. The chain employs TRBV4-1 and TRBJ2-5, with D possibly called TRBD1 or TRBD2 (5 bases each). Germline CDR1 reads MGHRA; CDR2 reads YSYEKL. The CDR3 is made up of 15 amino acids. V was trimmed by 6 bases and J by 1 base, leaving 15 bases between them.

The V gene is TRBV2, the J gene TRBJ2-7; D is ambiguous. The CDR3 is 12 amino acids. Germline CDR1 SNHLY, CDR2 FYNNEI. Trimming took off 4 bases at V and 3 bases at J, with 7 bases between the two ends. The DNA for the CDR3 is TGTGCCAGCAGTGGTATGGGCTACGAGCAGTACTTC. Residues: CASSGMGYEQYF.

The CDR3 DNA reads TGTGCCAGCAGTGATTGCCCTAAACGGTCTCCCATCGTCTACGAGCAGTACGTC. This codes for CASSDCPKRSPIVYEQYV. V usage is TRBV6-4 and J usage is TRBJ2-7; D remains unclear. V lost 3 bases to trimming and J lost 3 bases, with 24 bases between them. The germline V gene has CDR1 MRHNA and CDR2 SNTAGT. The CDR3 covers 18 residues.

J is TRBJ2-5 and V is TRBV7-3; TRBD2 matches 8 bases. The CDR3 loop spans 15 amino acids. Germline V gives CDR1 SGHTA, CDR2 FQGTGA. V shed 4 bases, J shed 4 bases, and the junction held 8 bases outside the gene matches. CDR3 protein: CASSSPGREGETQYF. The CDR3 DNA sequence: TGTGCCAGCAGCTCACCGGGACGGGAGGGAGAGACCCAGTACTTC.